This TCR beta chain was retrieved from a study of shared clonotypes between healthy human individuals. Study in general: Per-donor plates numbered three CD4 naive, three CD4 memory, two CD8 naive and one CD8 memory.

This table comes from immunoSEQ multiplex PCR, and its TCRdb copy is limited to in-frame clones, with some not included. The table includes about 590,000 clones, less than 97% detected once. Terminally differentiated effector memory CD45RA+ cells were excluded from the naive CD8 cells, which were CD45RO-negative and positively selected for CCR7. The CDR3 totals 14 residues. Between the trimmed V and J ends, which lost 1 base and 0 bases, there was a span of 6 bases. In germline, CDR1 is MGHRA, CDR2 YSYEKL. Sequencing used naive CD8+ T cells sorted from blood. The rearrangement joins TRBV4-1 to TRBJ1-1; D not certain. The clonotype originates from a woman aged 25 to 39 in good health. The CDR3 protein is CASSQAGLNTEAFF. DNA of the CDR3: TGCGCCAGCAGCCAAGCGGGGTTGAACACTGAAGCTTTCTTT.